This T cell receptor beta chain was sequenced for a study of Graves' ophthalmopathy and Graves' hyperthyroidism. V was cut by 0 bases and J by 1 base, with 4 bases left in between. This CDR3 is 13 amino acids long. CDR1 is LNHNV, CDR2 YYDKDF, per germline (reference sequence). This clonotype was observed many times. Transcripts of RNA were the source for amplifying TCR beta CDR3 regions. The workflow started with a first-round RT-PCR run with HTBI primers and then moved on to a second-round multiplex PCR. One entry per CDR3 protein, called by TCRdb with MiXCR from the multiplex PCR reads. The data contain 650,000 to 800,000 distinct CDR3 sequences, roughly 41% of them singletons.

The sequence was obtained from an adult man with Graves' ophthalmopathy. The specimen sequenced was peripheral blood. The rearrangement links TRBV15 to TRBJ2-7; D remains unclear. DNA for the CDR3: TGTGCCACCAGCAGAGAAGGGTCCTACGAGCAGTACTTC. It yields the protein CATSREGSYEQYF.